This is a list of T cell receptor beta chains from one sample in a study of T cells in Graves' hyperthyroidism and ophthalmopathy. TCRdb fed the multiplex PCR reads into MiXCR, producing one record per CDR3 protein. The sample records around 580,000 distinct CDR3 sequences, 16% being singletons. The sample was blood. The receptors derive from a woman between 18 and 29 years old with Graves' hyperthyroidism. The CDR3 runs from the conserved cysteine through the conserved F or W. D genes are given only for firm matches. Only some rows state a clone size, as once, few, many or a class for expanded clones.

CDR3aa: CASSTSGGQQETQYF
CDR3nt: TGTGCCAGCAGTACTAGCGGGGGGCAGCAAGAGACCCAGTACTTC
j_gene: TRBJ2-5
v_gene: TRBV3-1
d_gene: TRBD2
abundance: few
len: 15

CDR3aa: CASSYYYSNQPQHF
CDR3nt: TGTGCCAGCAGCTATTATTATAGCAATCAGCCCCAGCATTTT
j_gene: TRBJ1-5
v_gene: TRBV7-2
d_gene: NA
abundance: few
len: 14

CDR3aa: CASSPGLVHEQFF
CDR3nt: TGTGCCAGCAGCCCCGGACTAGTTCATGAGCAGTTCTTC
j_gene: TRBJ2-1
v_gene: TRBV7-9
d_gene: TRBD2
abundance: many
len: 13

CDR3aa: CASSQALRTDTQYF
CDR3nt: TGCGCCAGCAGCCAAGCCCTAAGGACAGATACGCAGTATTTT
j_gene: TRBJ2-3
v_gene: TRBV4-3
d_gene: NA
abundance: NA
len: 14

CDR3aa: CASSLGEGPGELFF
CDR3nt: TGTGCCAGCAGCTTGGGAGAGGGGCCCGGGGAGCTGTTTTTT
j_gene: TRBJ2-2
v_gene: TRBV5-8
d_gene: NA
abundance: many
len: 14

CDR3aa: CASSPPFYEQYF
CDR3nt: TGTGCCAGCAGCCCCCCTTTCTACGAGCAGTACTTC
j_gene: TRBJ2-7
v_gene: TRBV7-2
d_gene: NA
abundance: NA
len: 12

CDR3aa: CSSPKADRGFGTEAFF
CDR3nt: TGCAGTTCGCCCAAAGCGGACAGGGGTTTCGGCACTGAAGCTTTCTTT
j_gene: TRBJ1-1
v_gene: TRBV20-1
d_gene: TRBD1
abundance: many
len: 16

CDR3aa: CATSRGNGGAYNEQFF
CDR3nt: TGTGCCACCAGCAGAGGGAATGGAGGGGCCTACAATGAGCAGTTCTTC
j_gene: TRBJ2-1
v_gene: TRBV15
d_gene: NA
abundance: NA
len: 16

CDR3aa: CASSFGNHNEQFF
CDR3nt: TGTGCCAGCAGCTTTGGCAACCACAATGAGCAGTTCTTC
j_gene: TRBJ2-1
v_gene: TRBV7-8
d_gene: NA
abundance: NA
len: 13

CDR3aa: CSAKTSGGSYEQYF
CDR3nt: TGCAGTGCTAAGACTAGCGGGGGGAGCTACGAGCAGTACTTC
j_gene: TRBJ2-7
v_gene: TRBV20-1
d_gene: TRBD2
abundance: NA
len: 14

CDR3aa: CATSDARQGSNQPQHF
CDR3nt: TGTGCCACCAGTGATGCCCGACAGGGAAGCAATCAGCCCCAGCATTTT
j_gene: TRBJ1-5
v_gene: TRBV24-1
d_gene: TRBD1
abundance: NA
len: 16

CDR3aa: CASSLYDYGYTF
CDR3nt: TGCGCCAGCAGCTTGTACGACTATGGCTACACCTTC
j_gene: TRBJ1-2
v_gene: TRBV5-1
d_gene: NA
abundance: NA
len: 12

CDR3aa: CASMRGLDNSPLHF
CDR3nt: TGTGCCAGCATGAGGGGGTTGGATAATTCACCCCTCCACTTT
j_gene: TRBJ1-6
v_gene: TRBV7-9
d_gene: NA
abundance: NA
len: 14

CDR3aa: CSARKGSASGYGYTF
CDR3nt: TGCAGTGCTAGGAAAGGGTCCGCCAGCGGCTATGGCTACACCTTC
j_gene: TRBJ1-2
v_gene: TRBV20-1
d_gene: NA
abundance: few
len: 15

CDR3aa: CASSLVTGSGYTF
CDR3nt: TGTGCCAGCAGCTTGGTAACAGGGTCTGGCTACACCTTC
j_gene: TRBJ1-2
v_gene: TRBV7-9
d_gene: NA
abundance: few
len: 13

CDR3aa: CASSRRSRGPGETQYF
CDR3nt: TGTGCCAGCAGCCGCAGATCGCGGGGGCCGGGGGAGACCCAGTACTTC
j_gene: TRBJ2-5
v_gene: TRBV7-2
d_gene: NA
abundance: NA
len: 16

CDR3aa: CAISESSQGGNTGELFF
CDR3nt: TGTGCCATCAGTGAGTCGAGTCAGGGGGGGAACACCGGGGAGCTGTTTTTT
j_gene: TRBJ2-2
v_gene: TRBV10-3
d_gene: NA
abundance: NA
len: 17

CDR3aa: CASSLMLQETQYF
CDR3nt: TGTGCCAGCAGCTTGATGTTACAAGAGACCCAGTACTTC
j_gene: TRBJ2-5
v_gene: TRBV7-6
d_gene: NA
abundance: NA
len: 13

CDR3aa: CASSFGAFGTGGRETQYF
CDR3nt: TGTGCCAGCAGTTTTGGGGCGTTCGGCACAGGGGGTAGAGAGACCCAGTACTTC
j_gene: TRBJ2-5
v_gene: TRBV27
d_gene: TRBD1
abundance: many
len: 18

CDR3aa: CASSLGLGQPQHF
CDR3nt: TGTGCCAGCAGCTTAGGTCTGGGCCAGCCCCAGCATTTT
j_gene: TRBJ1-5
v_gene: TRBV7-2
d_gene: NA
abundance: many
len: 13

CDR3aa: CASSPYGGYNSPLHF
CDR3nt: TGTGCCAGTAGTCCTTACGGGGGTTATAATTCACCCCTCCACTTT
j_gene: TRBJ1-6
v_gene: TRBV19
d_gene: NA
abundance: NA
len: 15

CDR3aa: CASSVAGPANTGELFF
CDR3nt: TGTGCCAGCTCCGTCGCGGGTCCTGCGAACACCGGGGAGCTGTTTTTT
j_gene: TRBJ2-2
v_gene: TRBV18
d_gene: NA
abundance: few
len: 16

CDR3aa: CASSPVVGANTEAFF
CDR3nt: TGTGCCAGCAGCCCAGTGGTGGGCGCGAACACTGAAGCTTTCTTT
j_gene: TRBJ1-1
v_gene: TRBV7-9
d_gene: NA
abundance: few
len: 15

CDR3aa: CASRKAGGRTDTQYF
CDR3nt: TGTGCCAGCCGGAAAGCGGGGGGGCGGACAGATACGCAGTATTTT
j_gene: TRBJ2-3
v_gene: TRBV11-2
d_gene: TRBD2
abundance: many
len: 15

CDR3aa: CASSLYSNSYNEQFF
CDR3nt: TGTGCCAGCAGCTTATACTCAAACTCCTACAATGAGCAGTTCTTC
j_gene: TRBJ2-1
v_gene: TRBV7-9
d_gene: NA
abundance: few
len: 15

CDR3aa: CASGLEREPNEQFF
CDR3nt: TGTGCCAGCGGCCTGGAACGCGAACCAAATGAGCAGTTCTTC
j_gene: TRBJ2-1
v_gene: TRBV28
d_gene: NA
abundance: many
len: 14

CDR3aa: CASSLRGGKAEAFF
CDR3nt: TGTGCCAGCAGCCTGAGGGGGGGTAAGGCTGAAGCTTTCTTT
j_gene: TRBJ1-1
v_gene: TRBV7-2
d_gene: NA
abundance: many
len: 14

CDR3aa: CASSLTGFTLNTEAFF
CDR3nt: TGTGCCAGCAGTCTGACAGGATTCACCCTTAACACTGAAGCTTTCTTT
j_gene: TRBJ1-1
v_gene: TRBV6-1
d_gene: NA
abundance: few
len: 16

CDR3aa: CSVEYVRGGNEQFF
CDR3nt: TGCAGCGTTGAATACGTCAGGGGGGGGAATGAGCAGTTCTTC
j_gene: TRBJ2-1
v_gene: TRBV29-1
d_gene: NA
abundance: many
len: 14

CDR3aa: CASAGTSGIFHQETQYF
CDR3nt: TGTGCCAGCGCTGGGACTAGCGGGATTTTCCACCAAGAGACCCAGTACTTC
j_gene: TRBJ2-5
v_gene: TRBV19
d_gene: TRBD2
abundance: NA
len: 17

CDR3aa: CASSLEITGEDTQYF
CDR3nt: TGTGCCAGCAGCTTAGAGATAACAGGGGAAGATACGCAGTATTTT
j_gene: TRBJ2-3
v_gene: TRBV7-6
d_gene: TRBD1
abundance: few
len: 15

CDR3aa: CASSQDRRLAGFSYEQYF
CDR3nt: TGTGCCAGCAGCCAAGATCGCCGACTAGCGGGATTCTCTTACGAGCAGTACTTC
j_gene: TRBJ2-7
v_gene: TRBV3-1
d_gene: TRBD2
abundance: many
len: 18

CDR3aa: CASSPGQIYYGYTF
CDR3nt: TGTGCCAGCAGCCCGGGACAAATCTACTATGGCTACACCTTC
j_gene: TRBJ1-2
v_gene: TRBV9
d_gene: NA
abundance: few
len: 14

CDR3aa: CATSRDAGQGGEKLFF
CDR3nt: TGTGCCACCAGCAGAGATGCGGGGCAGGGGGGTGAAAAACTGTTTTTT
j_gene: TRBJ1-4
v_gene: TRBV15
d_gene: TRBD1
abundance: many
len: 16

CDR3aa: CASKLAGGPYEQYF
CDR3nt: TGTGCCAGCAAGTTAGCGGGAGGGCCCTACGAGCAGTACTTC
j_gene: TRBJ2-7
v_gene: TRBV12-3/TRBV12-4
d_gene: TRBD2
abundance: many
len: 14

CDR3aa: CASSPGTGDYEQYF
CDR3nt: TGTGCCAGCAGCCCAGGGACAGGGGACTACGAGCAGTACTTC
j_gene: TRBJ2-7
v_gene: TRBV9
d_gene: TRBD1
abundance: many
len: 14

CDR3aa: CASSPWRDSTSGSQYF
CDR3nt: TGTGCCAGCTCACCGTGGAGGGACAGTACTTCAGGGTCCCAGTACTTC
j_gene: TRBJ2-5
v_gene: TRBV18
d_gene: NA
abundance: few
len: 16

CDR3aa: CAISESTGPGELFF
CDR3nt: TGTGCCATCAGTGAGTCGACAGGGCCCGGGGAGCTGTTTTTT
j_gene: TRBJ2-2
v_gene: TRBV10-3
d_gene: TRBD1
abundance: NA
len: 14

CDR3aa: CASTGPSSYEQYF
CDR3nt: TGTGCCAGCACCGGACCGAGCTCCTACGAGCAGTACTTC
j_gene: TRBJ2-7
v_gene: TRBV2
d_gene: NA
abundance: many
len: 13

CDR3aa: CASSPITTGELFF
CDR3nt: TGCGCCAGCAGCCCTATAACAACCGGGGAGCTGTTTTTT
j_gene: TRBJ2-2
v_gene: TRBV5-1
d_gene: NA
abundance: few
len: 13

CDR3aa: CASRLRGRDEKLFF
CDR3nt: TGTGCCAGCAGACTCAGGGGGCGCGATGAAAAACTGTTTTTT
j_gene: TRBJ1-4
v_gene: TRBV12-3/TRBV12-4
d_gene: TRBD1
abundance: few
len: 14

CDR3aa: CASLEGTAKNIQYF
CDR3nt: TGTGCCAGCCTTGAAGGGACGGCCAAAAACATTCAGTACTTC
j_gene: TRBJ2-4
v_gene: TRBV11-2
d_gene: NA
abundance: NA
len: 14

CDR3aa: CATSRDRAAGELFF
CDR3nt: TGTGCCACCAGCAGAGACAGGGCCGCCGGGGAGCTGTTTTTT
j_gene: TRBJ2-2
v_gene: TRBV15
d_gene: NA
abundance: many
len: 14

CDR3aa: CASTYLVGTPNYGYTF
CDR3nt: TGTGCCAGCACCTACCTGGTGGGGACACCTAACTATGGCTACACCTTC
j_gene: TRBJ1-2
v_gene: TRBV12-3/TRBV12-4
d_gene: NA
abundance: few
len: 16

CDR3aa: CSAQTGVNTDTQYF
CDR3nt: TGCAGTGCACAGACAGGCGTGAACACAGATACGCAGTATTTT
j_gene: TRBJ2-3
v_gene: TRBV20-1
d_gene: NA
abundance: many
len: 14

CDR3aa: CASSEDGLAANEQFF
CDR3nt: TGTGCCAGCAGTGAGGACGGACTAGCGGCGAATGAGCAGTTCTTC
j_gene: TRBJ2-1
v_gene: TRBV6-1
d_gene: TRBD2
abundance: many
len: 15

CDR3aa: CSASLATTYEQYF
CDR3nt: TGCAGTGCTAGCCTCGCGACAACCTACGAGCAGTACTTC
j_gene: TRBJ2-7
v_gene: TRBV20-1
d_gene: NA
abundance: few
len: 13

CDR3aa: CASSLAAGGPTDTQYF
CDR3nt: TGTGCCAGCAGCTTGGCAGCGGGAGGACCCACAGATACGCAGTATTTT
j_gene: TRBJ2-3
v_gene: TRBV5-4
d_gene: TRBD2
abundance: many
len: 16

CDR3aa: CASSATGAQETQYF
CDR3nt: TGTGCCAGCAGTGCGACAGGGGCCCAAGAGACCCAGTACTTC
j_gene: TRBJ2-5
v_gene: TRBV6-1
d_gene: TRBD1
abundance: many
len: 14

CDR3aa: CASWAGAGLYNEQFF
CDR3nt: TGTGCCAGCTGGGCTGGGGCGGGGCTCTACAATGAGCAGTTCTTC
j_gene: TRBJ2-1
v_gene: TRBV5-8
d_gene: NA
abundance: NA
len: 15

CDR3aa: CASSSVLAGGSETQYF
CDR3nt: TGTGCCAGCAGCTCGGTCTTAGCGGGAGGGTCAGAGACCCAGTACTTC
j_gene: TRBJ2-5
v_gene: TRBV25-1
d_gene: TRBD2
abundance: few
len: 16